The 24 T cell receptor beta chains below were found in one sample sequenced in a study of Graves' ophthalmopathy and Graves' hyperthyroidism. Amplification of TCR beta CDR3 regions used RNA transcripts. The first-round RT-PCR employed HTBI primers together with the Qiagen OneStep RT-PCR kit. A multiplex PCR was then performed as the second round. TCRdb re-called the multiplex PCR reads through MiXCR, storing one row per CDR3 protein. The sample contains hundreds of thousands of distinct CDR3 sequences, approximately 15% of which appear only once. Sequencing input: blood. The receptors shown here come from a woman in her thirties with Graves' ophthalmopathy.

This clonotype was seen repeatedly, ten times or more. The chain is built from TRBV28 and TRBJ2-7, with 9 bases identical to TRBD1. Germline-derived CDR1 and CDR2 are MDHEN and SYDVKM. CDR3 size: 14 residues. The J segment lost 4 bases and the V segment lost 4 bases, leaving 5 bases of the junction unmatched. CDR3: CASSSYRGLYEQYF. The CDR3 region has the DNA TGTGCCAGCAGTTCATACAGGGGGCTTTACGAGCAGTACTTC.

The sample holds many counts of this clonotype. The chain joins TRBV6-1 to TRBJ2-7, with no clear D. Germline CDR1 MNHNS, CDR2 SASEGT. V was trimmed by 2 bases and J by 2 bases, leaving 13 bases between them. The CDR3 has 15 amino acids. In nucleotides, the CDR3 is TGTGCCAGCAGTGAATCGGGCAGGCAGCCCTACGAGCAGTACTTC. Its translation: CASSESGRQPYEQYF.

This clonotype was counted at least ten times. The rearrangement links TRBV6-1 to TRBJ2-5; TRBD1 aligns across 8 bases. Germline values: CDR1 MNHNS, CDR2 SASEGT. The junction had 3 bases not matched to a gene; V was cut back by 2 bases and J by 1 base. The CDR3 totals 15 residues. This chain's CDR3 is CASSELTGGQETQYF. DNA for the CDR3: TGTGCCAGCAGTGAACTCACAGGGGGCCAAGAGACCCAGTACTTC.

The genes are TRBV6-1 and TRBJ1-2; D remains unclear. Trimming removed 5 bases from V and 3 bases from J, with 10 bases in between. There are 13 residues in the CDR3. Germline CDR1 is MNHNS and CDR2 is SASEGT. Written as DNA, the CDR3 is TGTGCCAGCAGTACACTTGGGTACTATGGCTACACCTTC. It codes for CASSTLGYYGYTF.

This clonotype was observed many times. The chain links TRBV19 to TRBJ1-1, with 8 positions matching TRBD1. With V trimmed by 7 bases and J by 6 bases, 10 bases remained unmatched. CDR3 size: 14 residues. From germline, CDR1 is LNHDA and CDR2 SQIVND (reference sequence). CDR3 sequence reads: CASIRGTGSSEAFF. CDR3 nucleotides: TGTGCCAGTATCCGCGGGACAGGTAGCTCTGAAGCTTTCTTT.

Many counts were recorded for this clonotype. The chain couples TRBV7-2 to TRBJ2-7; D is ambiguous. The CDR3 runs to 15 residues. Germline-derived CDR1 and CDR2 are SGHTA and FQGNSA. The V gene lost 1 base and the J gene lost 2 bases, with 12 bases spanning the gap. The chain's CDR3 is CASSLVASATYEQYF. In nucleotides, the CDR3 is TGTGCCAGCAGCTTAGTTGCGTCCGCTACCTACGAGCAGTACTTC.

The chain employs TRBV4-2 and TRBJ2-7; 9 bases fit TRBD2. The CDR3 contains 17 residues. J lost 0 bases, V lost 4 bases, and 10 bases had no gene match. Germline CDR1 and CDR2: LGHNA and YNFKEQ. In DNA form, the CDR3 reads TGTGCCAGCAGCCTTCACTTAGCGGGGGACAGCTCCTACGAGCAGTACTTC. Translated: CASSLHLAGDSSYEQYF.

This clonotype has at least ten counts. The chain joins TRBV6-1 to TRBJ2-7, with D uncertain. The V end was cut by 5 bases, the J end by 3 bases, with 14 bases between. The germline V gene has CDR1 MNHNS and CDR2 SASEGT. The CDR3 has 14 residues. CDR3 amino acids: CASSPRTMLYEQYF. The CDR3 DNA is TGTGCCAGCAGTCCCCGGACGATGCTCTACGAGCAGTACTTC.

The sample holds many counts of this clonotype. This chain connects TRBV6-1 to TRBJ2-2; weak D call: TRBD2 (6 bases). The germline V gene has CDR1 MNHNS and CDR2 SASEGT. This CDR3 has 16 amino acids. The V and J ends lost 6 bases and 7 bases respectively, with 21 bases between them. The DNA for the CDR3 is TGTGCCAGCAGCCCCGTTCAGGGCCCGGGGGTCGGGGAGCTGTTTTTT. Its protein is CASSPVQGPGVGELFF.

The V gene is TRBV20-1, the J gene TRBJ1-6; TRBD1 matches 8 bases. This CDR3 is 12 amino acids long. V shed 3 bases and J 10 bases; nucleotides not matched to a gene: 2. CDR1 is DFQATT, CDR2 SNEGSKA, per germline (reference sequence). The CDR3 protein is CSARTGESPLHF. The CDR3 DNA follows: TGCAGTGCTAGGACAGGGGAATCACCCCTCCACTTT.

V gene TRBV11-1 combines with J gene TRBJ2-7, with 7 bases matching TRBD2. Losses at the gene ends were 1 base for V and 3 bases for J; bases not matched to a gene: 18. CDR1 and CDR2 from the germline V gene are SGHAT and FQDESV (reference sequence). The CDR3 runs 19 residues. CDR3 amino acids: CASSLVPSGVGRVGYEQYF. DNA of the CDR3: TGTGCCAGCAGCTTAGTCCCCAGTGGGGTTGGGAGGGTCGGCTACGAGCAGTACTTC.

CDR3 region: CSVGWGGEQYF. DNA for the CDR3: TGCAGCGTCGGTTGGGGAGGCGAGCAGTACTTC. The chain recombines TRBV29-1 with TRBJ2-7, with TRBD2 as a possible D gene (6 bases). Looked up from germline, CDR1 is SQVTM and CDR2 is ANQGSEA. The CDR3 sequence is 11 residues long. V lost 6 bases and J 6 bases, leaving 12 bases between the germline ends.

This clonotype was found many times. This sequence joins TRBV4-1 and TRBJ1-1, with 7 positions matching TRBD1. CDR1 and CDR2 from the germline V gene are MGHRA and YSYEKL. The length of the CDR3 is 17 residues. The junction had 11 bases not matched to a gene; V was cut back by 1 base and J by 3 bases. CDR3 amino acids: CASSQARLQGRDTEAFF. The DNA of the CDR3 is TGCGCCAGCAGCCAAGCCCGATTACAGGGGAGAGACACTGAAGCTTTCTTT.

This clonotype was counted many times. The J gene is TRBJ2-5, the V gene TRBV15, with 7 positions matching TRBD2. The CDR3 length is 17 residues. CDR1 and CDR2 from the germline V gene are LNHNV and YYDKDF (reference sequence). The ends lost 1 base at V and 2 bases at J; junction bases unmatched: 10. The CDR3 region is CATSRGLTSALQETQYF. CDR3 DNA: TGTGCCACCAGCAGAGGCTTAACTAGCGCGCTACAAGAGACCCAGTACTTC.

The chain employs TRBV12-3 or TRBV12-4 and TRBJ2-2; 9 bases map to TRBD1. The CDR3 has 14 amino acids. The V gene end was trimmed by 7 bases and the J gene end by 5 bases; junction bases not matched to a gene: 5. CDR3 region: CASTGQGKTGELFF. In DNA form, the CDR3 reads TGTGCCAGCACCGGACAGGGGAAAACCGGGGAGCTGTTTTTT.

This clonotype was recorded many times. The CDR3 spells CATSDLQGSEAFF. As DNA, the CDR3 is TGTGCCACCAGTGATCTCCAGGGGAGTGAAGCTTTCTTT. V and J are TRBV24-1 and TRBJ1-1; possible D gene TRBD1, 6 bases. Germline CDR1 reads KGHDR; CDR2 reads SFDVKD. The CDR3 spans 13 residues. The ends were cut back, 3 bases at V and 7 bases at J, with 11 bases in the middle.

This clonotype was counted at least ten times. V is TRBV15 and J is TRBJ2-6; D not certain. Trimming shortened V by 5 bases and J by 0 bases, and 8 bases separated the two germline ends. CDR1 and CDR2 (germline): LNHNV, YYDKDF (reference sequence). This CDR3 region has 15 residues. CDR3 nucleotides: TGTGCCACCAGCCGACACCACTCTGGGGCCAACGTCCTGACTTTC. Encoded protein: CATSRHHSGANVLTF.

This clonotype has ten or more counts. The chain links TRBV20-1 to TRBJ1-5, with D unclear. CDR1 is DFQATT, CDR2 SNEGSKA, per germline (reference sequence). This CDR3 comprises 16 residues. Trimming took off 0 bases at V and 0 bases at J, with 12 bases between the two ends. The DNA for the CDR3 is TGCAGTGCTAGAGAAGGAATGGGAACTAGCAATCAGCCCCAGCATTTT. As protein: CSAREGMGTSNQPQHF.

This clonotype appeared a few times. The chain employs TRBV3-1 and TRBJ2-7; possibly TRBD2 for D (5 bases). Trimming removed 0 bases at V and 1 base at J, with 7 bases between. This CDR3 region has 14 residues. The germline V gene has CDR1 LGHDT and CDR2 YNNKEL (reference sequence). CDR3 sequence: CASSQDGRSYEQYF. The CDR3 nucleotides are TGTGCCAGCAGCCAAGATGGGAGATCCTACGAGCAGTACTTC.

This clonotype was seen many times. The chain combines TRBV5-1 with TRBJ2-7; tentative D call: TRBD2 (6 bases). The CDR3 totals 14 residues. Germline CDR1 is SGHRS and CDR2 is YFSETQ. V was shortened by 4 bases and J by 5 bases, with 16 bases between the two germline ends. The CDR3, as DNA: TGCGCCAGCAGCCCCGGAGGGCCCTTGCACGAGCAGTACTTC. This sequence encodes CASSPGGPLHEQYF. Full variable domain (outside the CDR3, taken from reference TRBV5-1 and TRBJ2-7): KAGVTQTPRYLIKTRGQQVTLSCSPISGHRSVSWYQQTPGQGLQFLFEYFSETQRNKGNFPGRFSGRQFSNSRSEMNVSTLELGDSALYLCASSPGGPLHEQYFGPGTRLTVT.

This clonotype came up many times. V and J are TRBV6-1 and TRBJ2-7, with TRBD2 matching over 8 bases. The germline CDR1 and CDR2 sequences are MNHNS and SASEGT. CDR3 length equals 15 residues. Trimming removed 7 bases from V and 0 bases from J; junction bases left unmatched: 8. The CDR3: CASKIAGHLSYEQYF. The CDR3 region has the DNA TGTGCCAGCAAAATAGCGGGACACCTCTCCTACGAGCAGTACTTC.

This clonotype was counted at least ten times. The CDR3 loop is CASSLSGRTEAFF. CDR3 DNA: TGTGCCAGCAGCCTTTCCGGGAGAACTGAAGCTTTCTTT. The chain combines TRBV7-3 with TRBJ1-1; D ambiguous. Germline values: CDR1 SGHTA, CDR2 FQGTGA. The CDR3 has 13 residues. Trimming removed 5 bases at V and 5 bases at J, with 12 bases between.

The sample holds many counts of this clonotype. The chain recombines TRBV19 with TRBJ1-2, with a possible D match to TRBD1 (6 bases). This CDR3 is 15 amino acids long. V lost 5 bases and J lost 5, with 18 bases in between. Germline V gives CDR1 LNHDA, CDR2 SQIVND (reference sequence). CDR3 sequence (DNA): TGTGCCAGTAGTCCGGACAGTCCTTGGGCTTATGGCTACACCTTC. Translation gives CASSPDSPWAYGYTF.

This clonotype was counted ten times or more. J is TRBJ1-5 and V is TRBV28, with 8 nucleotides matching TRBD1. CDR1 is MDHEN and CDR2 is SYDVKM in the germline V gene. CDR3 length equals 19 residues. V was pared by 3 bases and J by 0 bases, with 13 bases of the junction left unmatched. CDR3 region: CASSLWGDRIALSNQPQHF. CDR3 nucleotide sequence: TGTGCCAGCAGTTTGTGGGGGGACAGGATCGCCCTTAGCAATCAGCCCCAGCATTTT.